This paragraph covers one TCR beta chain sequence. Its antigen is undetermined. Generation of cDNA took place in eight separate reactions per sample. With the 5' RACE reads reprocessed, TCRdb shows one record per CDR3 protein and no DNA. This repertoire comprises approximately 200,000 distinct CDR3 sequences; its ten largest clones make up 1.5% to 2%. This sample is part of a study of monozygotic twins with inflammatory bowel disease. General study results and limits: Data gave no support to a single strong signal or clonotype associated with IBD.

Sequenced: blood. This receptor was taken from a human donor with ulcerative colitis or Crohn's disease, or a healthy co-twin of an affected twin (not recorded which).

CDR3 amino acids: CSARRGEGTDTQYF. The chain uses TRBV20-1 and TRBJ2-3; TCRdb picks TRBD2, but there is no DNA to check that call. Looked up from germline, CDR1 is DFQATT and CDR2 is SNEGSKA (reference sequence). The CDR3 is 14 amino acids.